This is a list of T cell receptor beta chains from one sample in a study of blood T cell repertoires in COVID-19. The data were produced by immunoSEQ multiplex PCR, yet TCRdb's version contains in-frame clones alone and is incomplete. Seen here are roughly 250,000 clones, roughly nine tenths observed once, and the top ten hold 2% to 2.5%. The sample taken for sequencing was PBMCs or T cells enriched from blood (not recorded which). These receptors all come from a woman aged 18-29 years who had recovered from COVID-19. The CDR3 runs from the conserved cysteine through the conserved F or W. D genes are given only for firm matches.

v_gene	d_gene	j_gene	CDR3aa
TRBV6-5	NA	TRBJ1-2	CASSRTEGSIYGYTF
TRBV2	TRBD1	TRBJ2-4	CASSRTGQTKNIQYF
TRBV2	NA	TRBJ1-2	CASSRPGRNYGYTF
TRBV6-1	TRBD1	TRBJ1-1	CASSEWGQGAAEAFF
TRBV2	NA	TRBJ2-5	CASPIQGSRTETQYF
TRBV10-1	NA	TRBJ2-5	CASSEWADCQETQYF
TRBV11-3	TRBD2	TRBJ2-1	CASSSGTTNEQFF
TRBV13	TRBD2	TRBJ2-7	CASKVGGIYEQYF
TRBV2	TRBD1	TRBJ1-2	CASTVAGGDYGYTF
TRBV5-5	TRBD1	TRBJ1-1	CASSPVQGAVTEAFF
TRBV6-5	TRBD2	TRBJ2-7	CASSYSGTSFYEQYF
TRBV28	NA	TRBJ1-2	CASSSQPGLVRGGYTF
TRBV7-9	NA	TRBJ1-2	CASSFPGFYYGYTF
TRBV7-8	TRBD1	TRBJ1-5	CASSYDRGPQHF
TRBV19	TRBD1	TRBJ1-2	CASSIDRGQSYGYTF
TRBV9	NA	TRBJ1-1	CASSVSAGNTEAFF
TRBV15	TRBD1	TRBJ1-2	CATSRRTGSGYTF
TRBV5-1	TRBD2	TRBJ2-5	CASSTSATSGPQETQYF
TRBV29-1	TRBD1	TRBJ1-1	CSADRGRRGTEAFF
TRBV18	NA	TRBJ2-3	CASFIGRGTTDTQYF
TRBV27	TRBD1	TRBJ2-5	CASSLDRGRQETQYF
TRBV5-5	NA	TRBJ2-2	CASSLVDSNTGELFF
TRBV7-2	NA	TRBJ2-3	CASSLGGRPTDTQYF
TRBV6-2/TRBV6-3	NA	TRBJ1-2	CASSFAGYGYTF
TRBV7-9	NA	TRBJ1-1	CASTLGLKNTEAFF
TRBV27	TRBD1	TRBJ2-7	CASSRDRGIYEQYF
TRBV5-4	TRBD2	TRBJ2-7	CASSRGSGGVYEQYF
TRBV4-2	NA	TRBJ1-5	CASSQQTGSSNQPQHF
TRBV18	TRBD1	TRBJ2-4	CASSPPYRDSKNIQYF
TRBV9	NA	TRBJ2-7	CASSVQGVGYEQYF
TRBV29-1	NA	TRBJ2-1	CSVPGNEQFF
TRBV12-3/TRBV12-4	NA	TRBJ2-7	CASSTRQTYEQYF
TRBV6-5	TRBD1	TRBJ1-2	CASMRDRVNYGYTF
TRBV7-9	NA	TRBJ2-7	CASSLTGPYEQYF
TRBV28	NA	TRBJ2-7	CASSGADTYEQYF
TRBV6-5	TRBD1	TRBJ2-7	CASSSGQGYEQYF
TRBV6-5	NA	TRBJ1-1	CASSLIQGLNTEAFF
TRBV7-2	TRBD1	TRBJ1-1	CASSFTGGDTEAFF
TRBV28	TRBD1	TRBJ1-4	CASSPTEGTGGEKLFF
TRBV27	NA	TRBJ2-1	CASSLRGGVNEQFF
TRBV15	NA	TRBJ2-1	CATSRDLASSYNEQFF
TRBV5-1	NA	TRBJ1-5	CASSLFPNQPQHF
TRBV19	NA	TRBJ1-5	CASSLGQSSNQPQHF
TRBV30	NA	TRBJ2-7	CAWRMGRPYEQYF
TRBV4-2	NA	TRBJ1-2	CASSQPGKLIGYTF
TRBV6-5	NA	TRBJ2-7	CASPPTSGDPYEQYF